Listed here are 2 T cell receptor beta chains from one sample, sequenced in a study of blood T cells in healthy people across ages. Alongside a J-beta primer mix, a sample-barcoded 5' primer served in a second PCR lasting roughly 6 to 11 cycles. In TCRdb, the 5' RACE reads were re-called with MiXCR into one record per CDR3 protein. The profile covers 980,000 or so distinct CDR3 sequences, with under 50% appearing a single time and under 15% taken by the ten largest. The sample comprised blood. These receptors all come from a man aged 25-40 years in good health.

With regard to this clonotype: The junction differs from germline at one of its ends, possibly a read error. The CDR3 loop reads CAGSPTTGGAGYGYTF. The CDR3 nucleotides are TGTGCCGGCAGCCCAACTACAGGGGGCGCGGGCTATGGCTACACCTTC. The V gene is TRBV4-2, the J gene TRBJ1-2, with 9 bases lining up with TRBD1. The CDR3 runs 16 residues. Germline V gene data show CDR1 as LGHNA and CDR2 as YNFKEQ.

This clonotype appeared a few times. The chain couples TRBV29-1 to TRBJ1-2, with D tentatively TRBD1 (5 bases). Germline CDR1 and CDR2: SQVTM and ANQGSEA. The V end lost 3 bases, the J end lost 3 bases, and 14 bases lay between the germline ends. The CDR3 totals 14 residues. The CDR3 nucleotides read TGCAGCGTTGATGGGGCAGGGTTGGACTATGGCTACACCTTC. Residues: CSVDGAGLDYGYTF.